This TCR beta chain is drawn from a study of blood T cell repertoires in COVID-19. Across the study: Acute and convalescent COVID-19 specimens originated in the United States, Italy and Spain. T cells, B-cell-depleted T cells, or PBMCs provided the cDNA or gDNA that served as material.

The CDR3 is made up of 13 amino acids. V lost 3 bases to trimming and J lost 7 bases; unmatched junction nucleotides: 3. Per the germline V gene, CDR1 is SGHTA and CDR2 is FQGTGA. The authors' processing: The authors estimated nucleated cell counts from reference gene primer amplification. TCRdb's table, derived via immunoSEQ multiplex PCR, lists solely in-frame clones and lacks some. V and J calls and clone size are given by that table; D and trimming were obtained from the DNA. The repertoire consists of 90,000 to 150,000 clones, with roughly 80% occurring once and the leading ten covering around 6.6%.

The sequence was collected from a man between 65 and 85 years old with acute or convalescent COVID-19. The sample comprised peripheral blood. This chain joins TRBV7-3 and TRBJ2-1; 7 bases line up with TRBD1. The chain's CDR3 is CASSLLTGNEQFF. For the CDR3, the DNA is TGTGCCAGCAGCTTGTTGACAGGGAATGAGCAGTTCTTC.